This T cell receptor (beta chain) was sequenced in a study of healthy donors' naive CD4 and CD8 T cells. The overall study: A new alpha primer set targeted every functional IMGT alpha variant. Study observations and caveats: Bias from naive T cell homeostatic proliferation was not addressed. Negatively charged CDR3s marked CD8+ lineage; positively charged CDR3s marked CD4+ lineage.

Each TCR library used roughly 510 ng of total RNA and a linear amplification protocol. TCRdb reprocessed the reads with MiXCR, giving one entry per CDR3 protein. The repertoire holds approximately 180,000 distinct CDR3 sequences, with around 74% as singletons. Naive CD4+ cells were sorted as CD4+CD8-CD45RO-CD45RA+; naive CD8+ as CD8+CD4-CD45RA+CD27bright. Worth noting for this clonotype: Its antigen is not known.

The CDR3 has 12 amino acids. Germline V lookup: CDR1 MGHDK, CDR2 SYGVNS. The germline V and J ends were trimmed by 3 bases and 3 bases, with 6 bases remaining between them. The receptor comes from a pool of human donors in good health; the sample pools cells from several healthy donors. The chain is built from TRBV25-1 and TRBJ2-7; D uncertain. Material: naive CD4+ and CD8+ T cells sorted from blood, pooled from several donors. The CDR3 protein is CASSDGHYEQYF. The CDR3 DNA reads TGTGCCAGCAGTGACGGGCACTACGAGCAGTACTTC.